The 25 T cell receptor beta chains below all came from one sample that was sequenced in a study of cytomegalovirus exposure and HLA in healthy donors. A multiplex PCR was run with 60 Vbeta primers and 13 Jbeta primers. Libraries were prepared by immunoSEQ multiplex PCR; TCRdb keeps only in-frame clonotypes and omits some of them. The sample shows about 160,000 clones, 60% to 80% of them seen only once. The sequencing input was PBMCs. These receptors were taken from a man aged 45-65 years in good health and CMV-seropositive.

The DNA of the CDR3 is TGCGCCAGCAGCACCATGGGAAGGGGAAACACTGAAGCTTTCTTT. It encodes CASSTMGRGNTEAFF. The chain is built from TRBV5-1 and TRBJ1-1; tentatively, D is TRBD1 (5 bases). The CDR3 is made up of 15 amino acids. Trimming stripped 4 bases from V and 2 bases from J, with 15 bases between. In germline, CDR1 is SGHRS, CDR2 YFSETQ.

CDR3 sequence (DNA): TGCGCCAGCAGCCAAGGGCGCGCGGGGGGAGGGACCGGGGAGCTGTTTTTT. It codes for CASSQGRAGGGTGELFF. The genes are TRBV4-1 and TRBJ2-2; 8 bases fit TRBD2. Germline loops: CDR1 MGHRA, CDR2 YSYEKL. This CDR3 comprises 17 residues. The V segment lost 1 base and the J segment 5 bases; nucleotides outside the gene matches: 9.

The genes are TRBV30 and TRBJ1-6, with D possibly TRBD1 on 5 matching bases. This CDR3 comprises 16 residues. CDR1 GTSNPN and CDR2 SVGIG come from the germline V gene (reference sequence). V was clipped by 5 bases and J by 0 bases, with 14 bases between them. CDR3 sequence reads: CAWRRVPYSYNSPLHF. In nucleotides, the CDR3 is TGTGCCTGGCGCAGGGTGCCTTACTCCTATAATTCACCCCTCCACTTT. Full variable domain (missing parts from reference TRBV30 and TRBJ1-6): SQTIHQWPATLVQPVGSPLSLECTVEGTSNPNLYWYRQAAGRGLQLLFYSVGIGQISSEVPQNLSASRPQDRQFILSSKKLLLSDSGFYLCAWRRVPYSYNSPLHFGNGTRLTVT.

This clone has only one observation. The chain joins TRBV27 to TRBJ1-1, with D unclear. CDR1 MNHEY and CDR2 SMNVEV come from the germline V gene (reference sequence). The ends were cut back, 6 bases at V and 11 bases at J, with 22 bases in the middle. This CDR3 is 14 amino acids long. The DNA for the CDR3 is TGTGCCAGCAGACTATCCAGAGAGGCCTCGGTTGCTTTCTTT. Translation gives CASRLSREASVAFF.

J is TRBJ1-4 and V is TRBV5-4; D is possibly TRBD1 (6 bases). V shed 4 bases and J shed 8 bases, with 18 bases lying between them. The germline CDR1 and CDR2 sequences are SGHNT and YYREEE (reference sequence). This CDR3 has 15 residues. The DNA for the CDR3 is TGTGCCAGCAGCCCCGCTGGGGGCACTTGGGAAAAACTGTTTTTT. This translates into CASSPAGGTWEKLFF.

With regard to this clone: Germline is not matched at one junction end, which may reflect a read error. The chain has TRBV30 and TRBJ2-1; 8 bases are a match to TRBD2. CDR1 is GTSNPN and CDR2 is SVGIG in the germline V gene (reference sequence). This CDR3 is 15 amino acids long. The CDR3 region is CARSARGGTYNEQFF. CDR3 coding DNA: TGTGCCCGGAGTGCTCGGGGGGGCACCTACAATGAGCAGTTCTTC. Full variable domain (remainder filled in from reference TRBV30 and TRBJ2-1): SQTIHQWPATLVQPVGSPLSLECTVEGTSNPNLYWYRQAAGRGLQLLFYSVGIGQISSEVPQNLSASRPQDRQFILSSKKLLLSDSGFYLCARSARGGTYNEQFFGPGTRLTVL.

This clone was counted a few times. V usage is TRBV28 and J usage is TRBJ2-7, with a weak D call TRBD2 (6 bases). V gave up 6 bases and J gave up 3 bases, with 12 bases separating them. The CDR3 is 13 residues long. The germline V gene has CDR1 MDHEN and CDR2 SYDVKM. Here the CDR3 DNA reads TGTGCCAGCAGCGGAGGGCGGGGCTACGAGCAGTACTTC. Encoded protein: CASSGGRGYEQYF.

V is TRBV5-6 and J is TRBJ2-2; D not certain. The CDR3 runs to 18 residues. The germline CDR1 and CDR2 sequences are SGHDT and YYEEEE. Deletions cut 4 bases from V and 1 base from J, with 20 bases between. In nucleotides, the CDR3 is TGTGCCAGCAGCGCTACTCCGTCAGCGTATTTGAACACCGGGGAGCTGTTTTTT. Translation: CASSATPSAYLNTGELFF.

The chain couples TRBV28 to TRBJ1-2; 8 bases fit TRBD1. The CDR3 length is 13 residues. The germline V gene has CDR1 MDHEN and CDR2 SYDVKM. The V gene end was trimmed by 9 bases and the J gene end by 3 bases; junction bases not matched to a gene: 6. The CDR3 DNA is TGTGCCAGGCTAGGACAGGGCCACTATGGCTACACCTTC. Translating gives CARLGQGHYGYTF.

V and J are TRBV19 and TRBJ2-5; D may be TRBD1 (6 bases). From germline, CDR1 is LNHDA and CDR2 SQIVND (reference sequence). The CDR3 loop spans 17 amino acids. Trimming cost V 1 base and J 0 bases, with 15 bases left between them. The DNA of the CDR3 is TGTGCCAGTAGTATAGCCCACCCCGGACAGTACCAAGAGACCCAGTACTTC. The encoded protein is CASSIAHPGQYQETQYF.

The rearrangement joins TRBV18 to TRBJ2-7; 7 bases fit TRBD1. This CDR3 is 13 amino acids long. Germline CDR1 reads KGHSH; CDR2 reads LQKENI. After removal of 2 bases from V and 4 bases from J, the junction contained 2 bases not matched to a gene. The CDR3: CASSPGTEYEQYF. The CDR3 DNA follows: TGTGCCAGCTCACCAGGGACAGAGTACGAGCAGTACTTC.

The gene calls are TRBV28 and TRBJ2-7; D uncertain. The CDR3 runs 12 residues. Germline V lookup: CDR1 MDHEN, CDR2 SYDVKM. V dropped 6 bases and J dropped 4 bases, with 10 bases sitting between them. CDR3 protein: CASRGRPYEQYF. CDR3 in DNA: TGTGCCAGCAGGGGCAGACCATACGAGCAGTACTTC.

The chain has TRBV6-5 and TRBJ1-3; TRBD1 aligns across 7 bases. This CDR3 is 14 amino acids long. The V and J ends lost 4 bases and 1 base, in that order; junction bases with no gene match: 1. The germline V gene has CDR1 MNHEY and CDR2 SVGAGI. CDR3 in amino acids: CASSSGGSGNTIYF. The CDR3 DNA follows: TGTGCCAGCAGTTCAGGGGGTTCTGGAAACACCATATATTTT.

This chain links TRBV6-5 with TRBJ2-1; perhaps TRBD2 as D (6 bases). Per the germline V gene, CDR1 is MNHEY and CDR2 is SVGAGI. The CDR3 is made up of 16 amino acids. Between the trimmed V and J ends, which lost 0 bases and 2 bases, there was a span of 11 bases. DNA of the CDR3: TGTGCCAGCAGTTACTCTTGGAGGGGAACCTACAATGAGCAGTTCTTC. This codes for CASSYSWRGTYNEQFF.

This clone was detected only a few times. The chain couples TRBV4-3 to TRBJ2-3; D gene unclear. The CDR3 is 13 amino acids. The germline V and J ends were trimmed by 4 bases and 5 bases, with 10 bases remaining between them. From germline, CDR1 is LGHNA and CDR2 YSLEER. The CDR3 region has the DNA TGCGCCAGCAGCCCCACGGGTCGAGATACGCAGTATTTT. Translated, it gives CASSPTGRDTQYF.

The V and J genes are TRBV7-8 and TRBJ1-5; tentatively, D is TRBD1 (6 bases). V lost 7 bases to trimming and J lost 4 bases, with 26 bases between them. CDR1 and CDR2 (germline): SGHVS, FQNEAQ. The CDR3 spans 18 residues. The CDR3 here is CASTRLNDMTGKNQPQHF. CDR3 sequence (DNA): TGTGCCAGCACCCGACTAAATGATATGACAGGCAAAAATCAGCCCCAGCATTTT. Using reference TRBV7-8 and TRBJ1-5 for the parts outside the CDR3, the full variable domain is GAGVSQSPRYKVAKRGQDVALRCDPISGHVSLFWYQQALGQGPEFLTYFQNEAQLDKSGLPSDRFFAERPEGSVSTLKIQRTQQEDSAVYLCASTRLNDMTGKNQPQHFGDGTRLSIL.

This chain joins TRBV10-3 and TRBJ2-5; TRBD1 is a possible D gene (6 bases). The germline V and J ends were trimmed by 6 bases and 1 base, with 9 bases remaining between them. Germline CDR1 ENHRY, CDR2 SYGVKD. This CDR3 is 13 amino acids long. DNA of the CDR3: TGTGCCATCAGAGGACAGACCCAAGAGACCCAGTACTTC. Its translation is CAIRGQTQETQYF.

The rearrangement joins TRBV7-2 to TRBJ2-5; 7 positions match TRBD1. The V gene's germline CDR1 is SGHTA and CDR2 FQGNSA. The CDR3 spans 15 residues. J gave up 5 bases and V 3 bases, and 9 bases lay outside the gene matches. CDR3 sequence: CASSFTGVVWETQYF. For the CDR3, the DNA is TGTGCCAGCAGCTTCACAGGGGTGGTATGGGAGACCCAGTACTTC.

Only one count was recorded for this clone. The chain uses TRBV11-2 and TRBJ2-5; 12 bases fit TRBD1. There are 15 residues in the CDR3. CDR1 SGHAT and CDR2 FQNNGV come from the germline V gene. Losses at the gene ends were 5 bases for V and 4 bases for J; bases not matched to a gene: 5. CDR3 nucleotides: TGTGCCAGCAGCCCTGGGACAGGGGGCGTAGAGACCCAGTACTTC. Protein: CASSPGTGGVETQYF. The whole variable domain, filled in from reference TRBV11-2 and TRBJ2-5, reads EAGVAQSPRYKIIEKRQSVAFWCNPISGHATLYWYQQILGQGPKLLIQFQNNGVVDDSQLPKDRFSAERLKGVDSTLKIQPAKLEDSAVYLCASSPGTGGVETQYFGPGTRLLVL.

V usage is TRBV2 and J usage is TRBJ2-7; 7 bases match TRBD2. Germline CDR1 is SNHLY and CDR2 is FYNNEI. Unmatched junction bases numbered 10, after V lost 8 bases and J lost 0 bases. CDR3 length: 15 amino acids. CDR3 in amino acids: CASRLGAGVSYEQYF. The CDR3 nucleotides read TGTGCCAGCCGCCTGGGTGCGGGGGTCTCCTACGAGCAGTACTTC.

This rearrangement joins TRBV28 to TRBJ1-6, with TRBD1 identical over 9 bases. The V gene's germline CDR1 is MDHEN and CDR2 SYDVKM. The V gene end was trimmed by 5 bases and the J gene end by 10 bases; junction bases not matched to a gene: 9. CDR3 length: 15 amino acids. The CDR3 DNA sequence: TGTGCCAGCAGTATACTGGACAGGGGCAGGTCACCCCTCCACTTT. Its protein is CASSILDRGRSPLHF.

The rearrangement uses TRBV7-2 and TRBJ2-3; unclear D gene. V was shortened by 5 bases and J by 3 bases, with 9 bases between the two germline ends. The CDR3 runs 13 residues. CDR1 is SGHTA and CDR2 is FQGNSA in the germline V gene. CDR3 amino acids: CASSMGATDTQYF. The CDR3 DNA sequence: TGTGCCAGCAGCATGGGCGCAACAGATACGCAGTATTTT.

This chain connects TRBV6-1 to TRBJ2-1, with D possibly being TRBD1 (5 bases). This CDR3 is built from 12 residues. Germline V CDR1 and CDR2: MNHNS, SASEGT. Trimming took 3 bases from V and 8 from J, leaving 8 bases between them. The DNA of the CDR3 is TGTGCCAGCAGTGATTGGGGCGATGAGCAGTTCTTC. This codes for CASSDWGDEQFF.

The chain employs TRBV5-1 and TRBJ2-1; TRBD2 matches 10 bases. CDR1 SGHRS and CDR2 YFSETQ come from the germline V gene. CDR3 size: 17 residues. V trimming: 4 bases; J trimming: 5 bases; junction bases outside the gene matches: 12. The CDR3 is CASSPTPLAGRHNEQFF. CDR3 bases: TGCGCCAGCAGCCCAACCCCACTAGCGGGGCGACACAATGAGCAGTTCTTC.

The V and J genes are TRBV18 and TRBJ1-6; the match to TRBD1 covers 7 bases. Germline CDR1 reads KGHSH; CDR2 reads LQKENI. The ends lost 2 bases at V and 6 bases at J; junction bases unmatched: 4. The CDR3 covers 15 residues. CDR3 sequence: CASSPGTVSNSPLHF. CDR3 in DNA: TGTGCCAGCTCACCAGGGACAGTGAGTAATTCACCCCTCCACTTT.